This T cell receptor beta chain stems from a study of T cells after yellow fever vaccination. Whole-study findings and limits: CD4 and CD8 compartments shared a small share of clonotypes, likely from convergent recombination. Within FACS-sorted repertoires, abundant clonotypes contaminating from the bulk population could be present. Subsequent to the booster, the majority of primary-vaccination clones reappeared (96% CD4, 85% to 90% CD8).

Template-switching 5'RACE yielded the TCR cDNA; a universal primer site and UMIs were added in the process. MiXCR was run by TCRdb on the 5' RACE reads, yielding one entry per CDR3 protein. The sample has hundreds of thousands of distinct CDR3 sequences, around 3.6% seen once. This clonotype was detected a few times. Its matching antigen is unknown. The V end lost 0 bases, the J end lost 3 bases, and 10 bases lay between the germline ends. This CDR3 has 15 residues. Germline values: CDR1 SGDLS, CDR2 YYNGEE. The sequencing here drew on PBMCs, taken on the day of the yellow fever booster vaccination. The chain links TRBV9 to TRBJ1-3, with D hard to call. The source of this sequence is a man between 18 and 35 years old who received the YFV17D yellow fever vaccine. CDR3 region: CASSVGPGSGNTIYF. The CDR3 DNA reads TGTGCCAGCAGCGTAGGGCCAGGAAGTGGAAACACCATATATTTT.